Listed below are T cell receptor beta chains from one sample, sequenced in a study of neoadjuvant anti-PD-1 for oral cavity cancer. TCRdb keeps only in-frame clones here, not all; method: immunoSEQ multiplex PCR. This sample has more than 13,000 clones; approximately 73% occur once, and the top ten carry around 2%. This material consisted of PBMCs, taken after nivolumab (anti-PD-1) treatment. These receptors all stem from a person aged 40-85 years with oral cavity squamous cell carcinoma. The CDR3 runs from the conserved cysteine through the conserved F or W. The order of the fields is J gene, clone size, V gene, D gene, CDR3 protein, CDR3 DNA. A D gene is named only where the DNA matches it firmly. A row's size may be missing; if present it is once, few, many or a size class.

TRBJ1-1 few TRBV2 . CASSEQGLGNTEAFF TGTGCCAGCAGTGAGCAGGGGCTAGGGAACACTGAAGCTTTCTTT
TRBJ1-1 few TRBV27 TRBD1 CASSLSPAGGWENTEAFF TGTGCCAGCAGTTTATCGCCAGCAGGGGGATGGGAGAACACTGAAGCTTTCTTT
TRBJ1-2 few TRBV9 . CASSKQGPQQGYTF TGTGCCAGCTCTAAACAGGGCCCCCAACAGGGCTACACCTTC
TRBJ2-1 . TRBV9 TRBD1 CASSGGQVTYNEQFF TGTGCCAGCAGCGGGGGACAGGTAACGTACAATGAGCAGTTCTTC
TRBJ2-6 few TRBV5-1 . CASSSGQSGANVLTF TGCGCCAGCAGCTCTGGACAGTCTGGGGCCAACGTCCTGACTTTC
TRBJ1-2 . TRBV30 . CAWSGQGFYGYTF TGTGCCTGGAGTGGCCAGGGCTTCTATGGCTACACCTTC
TRBJ2-7 few TRBV6-5 TRBD1 CASSPGQSYEQYF TGTGCCAGCAGTCCGGGACAGTCCTACGAGCAGTACTTC
TRBJ1-2 . TRBV10-3 TRBD1 CAIMGTGSGYTF TGTGCCATCATGGGGACAGGGAGTGGCTACACCTTC
TRBJ2-3 . TRBV5-1 TRBD1 CASSRTPGQGTLLSTDTQYF TGCGCCAGCAGCAGAACGCCGGGACAGGGGACACTATTAAGCACAGATACGCAGTATTTT
TRBJ1-6 . TRBV19 . CASRGLGFSPLHF TGTGCCAGTAGGGGCCTGGGGTTTTCACCCCTCCACTTT
TRBJ1-1 . TRBV12-5 TRBD1 CASGLGTGVMNTEAFF TGTGCTAGTGGTCTAGGGACAGGGGTCATGAACACTGAAGCTTTCTTT
TRBJ1-1 . TRBV2 . CASSRALEAFF TGTGCCAGCAGCAGGGCCCTGGAAGCTTTCTTT
TRBJ1-1 . TRBV5-4 . CASSLAGGFEAFF TGTGCCAGCAGCTTGGCCGGCGGATTTGAAGCTTTCTTT
TRBJ1-6 . TRBV10-3 . CAISVTEVLNNSPLHF TGTGCCATCAGTGTGACGGAGGTACTGAATAATTCACCCCTCCACTTT
TRBJ2-5 . TRBV10-1 TRBD2 CASSEGLAGTRETQYF TGCGCCAGCAGTGAGGGCCTAGCGGGAACCAGGGAGACCCAGTACTTC
TRBJ1-2 . TRBV28 TRBD1 CASSSGQGVNYGYTF TGTGCCAGCAGTTCGGGACAGGGAGTAAACTATGGCTACACCTTC
TRBJ2-5 . TRBV5-1 . CASSLEAGSYETQYF TGCGCCAGCAGCTTGGAGGCAGGGAGTTACGAGACCCAGTACTTC
TRBJ2-1 . TRBV7-2 . CASSFVGVYNEQFF TGTGCCAGCAGCTTCGTGGGGGTGTACAATGAGCAGTTCTTC
TRBJ2-1 . TRBV15 . CATSVGSEGEQFF TGTGCCACCAGTGTAGGGTCTGAGGGTGAGCAGTTCTTC
TRBJ2-3 . TRBV6-1 TRBD2 CASSEALAGGVTDTQYF TGTGCCAGCAGTGAAGCCTTAGCGGGAGGGGTCACAGATACGCAGTATTTT
TRBJ2-3 . TRBV2 . CASSGLVHGDTQYF TGTGCCAGCAGTGGACTCGTCCATGGGGATACGCAGTATTTT
TRBJ2-3 . TRBV11-2 . CASSLKGDTQYF TGTGCCAGCAGCTTGAAGGGAGATACGCAGTATTTT
TRBJ1-2 . TRBV27 . CASSSRESIYGYTF TGTGCCAGCAGTTCGAGGGAATCCATCTATGGCTACACCTTC
TRBJ2-7 . TRBV4-1 . CASSQVGQGMHEQYF TGCGCCAGCAGCCAAGTCGGGCAGGGGATGCACGAGCAGTACTTC
TRBJ2-7 . TRBV5-6 TRBD2 CASSALAGGLYEQYF TGTGCCAGCAGCGCATTAGCGGGGGGGCTCTACGAGCAGTACTTC
TRBJ2-3 . TRBV7-9 . CASRPGSSTDTQYF TGTGCCAGCCGACCGGGGAGTAGCACAGATACGCAGTATTTT
TRBJ1-3 . TRBV19 . CASRPSGTPSFRDTIYF TGTGCCAGTAGGCCCTCCGGGACCCCGAGTTTCCGCGACACCATATATTTT
TRBJ2-6 . TRBV6-6 . CASSSLRDPGANVLTF TGTGCCAGCAGTTCCCTCCGGGACCCCGGGGCCAACGTCCTGACTTTC
TRBJ1-1 once TRBV18 TRBD1 CASSPMTGRTGEAFF TGTGCCAGCTCACCGATGACAGGGAGAACGGGTGAAGCTTTCTTT
TRBJ2-2 once TRBV27 . CASSSATRHLPDGKNTGELFF TGTGCCAGCAGTTCTGCCACACGCCACTTACCGGACGGCAAGAACACCGGGGAGCTGTTTTTT
TRBJ2-1 . TRBV19 TRBD2 CASTLAGRENNEQFF TGTGCCAGTACCTTAGCGGGCCGGGAGAACAATGAGCAGTTCTTC
TRBJ1-4 once TRBV10-2 . CANSRGFLTNEKLFF TGCGCCAACAGTAGGGGCTTTCTGACTAATGAAAAACTGTTTTTT
TRBJ2-1 . TRBV28 . CASCGSSSYNEQFF TGTGCCAGCTGCGGATCAAGCTCCTACAATGAGCAGTTCTTC
TRBJ2-7 . TRBV7-8 . CASSQYTGTEQYF TGTGCCAGCAGCCAATATACAGGGACCGAGCAGTACTTC
TRBJ1-1 . TRBV20-1 . CSASSVTEAFF TGCAGTGCTAGTTCGGTCACTGAAGCTTTCTTT
TRBJ1-2 . TRBV6-5 . CASSQGFDGYTF TGTGCCAGCAGTCAGGGGTTTGATGGCTACACCTTC
TRBJ2-2 . TRBV27 TRBD1 CASSSHRDRGLDGELFF TGTGCCAGCAGTTCTCACCGGGACAGGGGGCTGGACGGGGAGCTGTTTTTT
TRBJ2-7 . TRBV7-2 . CASSLSGFSSYEQYF TGTGCCAGCAGCTTAAGCGGGTTTAGCTCCTACGAGCAGTACTTC
TRBJ2-7 . TRBV29-1 TRBD1 CSVSRTGLYEQYF TGCAGCGTTTCTCGGACAGGTCTCTACGAGCAGTACTTC
TRBJ1-1 . TRBV2 . CASSLVRPGNTEAFF TGTGCCAGCAGCCTCGTGAGACCTGGGAACACTGAAGCTTTCTTT
TRBJ2-6 few TRBV7-6 . CASSPGRLGANVLTF TGTGCCAGCAGCCCAGGCCGGTTGGGGGCCAACGTCCTGACTTTC
TRBJ1-2 . TRBV30 . CAWRPRASNYGYTF TGTGCCTGGAGGCCCCGGGCGTCTAACTATGGCTACACCTTC
TRBJ2-1 . TRBV6-5 . CASSAGNEQFF TGTGCCAGCAGCGCGGGCAATGAGCAGTTCTTC
TRBJ2-7 . TRBV25-1 . CASTVYRDLPLYEQYF TGTGCCAGCACCGTTTACAGGGACCTACCTCTCTACGAGCAGTACTTC
TRBJ2-1 . TRBV29-1 TRBD1 CSATDRVDEQFF TGCAGCGCTACCGACAGGGTCGATGAGCAGTTCTTC
TRBJ2-3 . TRBV6-6 . CASSRVEFADTQYF TGTGCCAGCAGCCGGGTAGAGTTTGCGGATACGCAGTATTTT
TRBJ2-2 . TRBV7-9 . CASSSSAGELFF TGTGCCAGCAGCTCTTCCGCCGGGGAGCTGTTTTTT
TRBJ2-7 . TRBV15 . CATSVNYQDEQYF TGTGCCACCAGCGTAAATTACCAGGACGAGCAGTACTTC
TRBJ1-1 few TRBV7-8 . CASSFSRDTEAFF TGTGCCAGCAGCTTTTCACGGGACACTGAAGCTTTCTTT
TRBJ2-4 . TRBV30 TRBD2 CAWSGASGSKNIQYF TGTGCCTGGAGTGGAGCTAGCGGGAGTAAAAACATTCAGTACTTC
TRBJ2-2 . TRBV27 TRBD1 CASTPITPGGLTGELFF TGTGCCAGCACCCCCATTACTCCAGGGGGCTTGACCGGGGAGCTGTTTTTT